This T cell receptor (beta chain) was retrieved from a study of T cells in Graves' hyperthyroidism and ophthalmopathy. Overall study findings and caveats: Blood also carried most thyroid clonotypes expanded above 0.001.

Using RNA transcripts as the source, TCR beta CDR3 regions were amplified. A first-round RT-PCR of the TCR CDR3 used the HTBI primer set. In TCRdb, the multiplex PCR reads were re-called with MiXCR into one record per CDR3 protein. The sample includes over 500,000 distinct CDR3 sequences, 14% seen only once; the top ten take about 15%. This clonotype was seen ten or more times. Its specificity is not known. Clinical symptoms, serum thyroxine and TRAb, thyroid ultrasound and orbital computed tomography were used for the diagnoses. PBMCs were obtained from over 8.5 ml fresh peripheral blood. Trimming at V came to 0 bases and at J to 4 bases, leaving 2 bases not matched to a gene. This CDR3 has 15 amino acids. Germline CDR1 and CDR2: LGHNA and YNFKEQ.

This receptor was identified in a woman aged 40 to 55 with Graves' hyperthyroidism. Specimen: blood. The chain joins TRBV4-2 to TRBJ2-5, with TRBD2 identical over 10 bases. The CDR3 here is CASSQDSSGRETQYF. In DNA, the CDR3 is TGTGCCAGCAGCCAAGATTCTAGCGGGAGAGAGACCCAGTACTTC.